Shown below are 2 T cell receptor beta chains from a single sample sequenced in a study of cytomegalovirus exposure and HLA in healthy donors. PCR employed 60 Vbeta and 13 Jbeta primers. Repertoires were generated with immunoSEQ multiplex PCR, while TCRdb's copy carries only in-frame clones and drops some. The data contain under 200,000 clones, roughly 80% of them singletons. The specimen was PBMCs. The receptors stem from a woman aged 45-60 years in good health and CMV-seronegative.

This chain links TRBV10-3 with TRBJ2-5; TRBD2 matches at 10 bases. Germline V gene data show CDR1 as ENHRY and CDR2 as SYGVKD. With 1 base clipped from V and 5 bases from J, the junction kept 7 bases outside the gene matches. This CDR3 is 16 amino acids long. The CDR3 region is CAISEWKREGRETQYF. The CDR3 DNA reads as TGTGCCATCAGTGAGTGGAAGCGGGAGGGCCGGGAGACCCAGTACTTC.

The genes are TRBV6-1 and TRBJ1-1, with D possibly TRBD1 on 6 matching bases. Germline values: CDR1 MNHNS, CDR2 SASEGT. V was trimmed by 7 bases and J by 3 bases, leaving 15 bases between them. The CDR3 loop spans 14 amino acids. This chain's CDR3 is CASTTWAGDTEAFF. The CDR3, as DNA: TGTGCCAGCACTACTTGGGCAGGGGACACTGAAGCTTTCTTT.